The entry that follows covers one T cell receptor beta chain sequence. This clone has only one observation. Its recognized antigen is unknown. Base qualities are not provided; no much larger clone lies one nucleotide away. The entry originates in a study of early stage breast cancer tumors (dated by TCRdb to the late 2010s). Regarding the complete study: Of the 16 invasive breast tumors, approximately 11 were found to be estrogen receptor-positive, progesterone receptor-positive and HER2-negative. Of the roughly twelve ER+/PR+/HER2- tumors, eight were classified as invasive ductal carcinomas and four as invasive lobular carcinomas. A read coverage of roughly 10-fold per sample was achieved on average. Across all samples, 2 million to 3 million templates representing nearly 1,100,000 unique clonotypes were detected. General conclusions and limits of the study: Because the cohort was small, analysis by tumor subtype was not possible. Enriched TCRB sequences shared across patients were found to be mostly commonly generated sequences that were unlikely to play an important role in the tumor microenvironment. Repertoires from blood and normal breast were more alike than repertoires from blood and tumor, and in 14 of 16 patients, comparing each tissue with blood separated tumor from normal. Tumors showed about 2.5-fold higher T cell density and higher clonality than adjacent normal breast tissue. Chain pairing and functional markers such as CD4, CD8 and FOXP3 were missed by bulk genomic DNA sequencing of unsorted cells.

Every sample was amplified as two independent genomic DNA replicates, using approximately 0.54 ug for blood and about 1.6 ug for tumor or normal breast. TCRB sequencing of genomic DNA was carried out with the ImmunoSeq Intro kit according to the manufacturer's instructions. The multiplex PCR ran for 30 to 35 cycles using proprietary primers and spike-in control sequences for absolute quantification. Single-end 150-bp reads were used to sequence an 87-bp fragment spanning the CDR3 and the flanking V and J genes. Each lane of an Illumina MiSeq running version 3.0 chemistry carried seven multiplexed samples, with two replicates apiece. Regarding the original processing steps: The vendor's proprietary pipeline processed the raw data and merged both replicates into a single result for each sample. Productive rearrangements sharing the V-gene family, CDR3 amino acid sequence and J-gene segment were defined as clonotypes. To compute clonality, the normalized Shannon entropy (Pielou evenness) of TCRB abundances was subtracted from 1. To estimate T cell density, the total number of templates was divided by the number of input cells, which was inferred from the amount of DNA input. Recon was used with default parameters to estimate total repertoire diversity and clonality. A clonotype counted as tumor-enriched if its abundance in tumor exceeded 0.1% and was at least 32-fold higher than its abundance in normal breast. TCRdb stores this immuneACCESS table with in-frame sequences only. Part of the clones is absent; in the studies checked, under half of the shortfall reflects unresolved V genes, and no reason is known for the rest. V, J and clone size were drawn from that table, and D and trimming were deduced from the DNA. The sample records tens of thousands of clones, 74% of which are singletons. Around 4.6% of the sample comes from the top ten.

From the germline V gene, CDR1 is SGDLS and CDR2 is YYNGEE. The CDR3 numbers 16 residues from cysteine through phenylalanine. Only the CDR3 region is kept as DNA, spanning 48 bases read in frame from base 1. The V and J ends are trimmed by 4 bases and 1 base, leaving 17 bases between them. The study profiled bulk TCR beta-chain repertoires in matched peripheral blood, tumor and adjacent normal breast tissue taken from about 15 patients with early-stage breast cancer. Before surgery, whole blood (about 5-10 mL) was collected into EDTA tubes and processed within 2 hours. Peripheral blood mononuclear cells were isolated by Ficoll-Paque centrifugation in SepMate-50 tubes. PBMCs were cryopreserved in around 90% FBS with around 10% DMSO in aliquots of about 1.8 to 4.5 million cells and stored in liquid nitrogen. The Qiagen AllPrep DNA/RNA Mini kit was used to extract genomic DNA.

Recombination joined TRBV9 with TRBJ1-1, with TRBD1 tentatively as D gene (5 bases match). Sequencing was done on a sample of blood. The clonotype was recovered from a person aged 40 to 50 with breast cancer. The nucleotides read TGTGCCAGCAGCCCATCCAGGGACTGGAGGAACACTGAAGCTTTCTTT. This translates into CASSPSRDWRNTEAFF.